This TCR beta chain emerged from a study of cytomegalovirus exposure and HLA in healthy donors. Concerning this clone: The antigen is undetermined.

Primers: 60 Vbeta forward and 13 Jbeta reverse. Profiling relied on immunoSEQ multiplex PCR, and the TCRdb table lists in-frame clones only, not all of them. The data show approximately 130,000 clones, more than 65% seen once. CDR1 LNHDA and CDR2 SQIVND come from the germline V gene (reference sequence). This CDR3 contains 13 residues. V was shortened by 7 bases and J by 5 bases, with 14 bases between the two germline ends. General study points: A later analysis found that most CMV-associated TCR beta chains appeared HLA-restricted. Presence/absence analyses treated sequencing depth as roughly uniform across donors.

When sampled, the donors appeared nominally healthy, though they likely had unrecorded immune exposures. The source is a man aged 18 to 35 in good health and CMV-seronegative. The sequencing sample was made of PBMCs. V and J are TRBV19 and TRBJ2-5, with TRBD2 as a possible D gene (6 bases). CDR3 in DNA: TGTGCCAGTACCAAAGGGGCGGGGGAGACCCAGTACTTC. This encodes CASTKGAGETQYF.